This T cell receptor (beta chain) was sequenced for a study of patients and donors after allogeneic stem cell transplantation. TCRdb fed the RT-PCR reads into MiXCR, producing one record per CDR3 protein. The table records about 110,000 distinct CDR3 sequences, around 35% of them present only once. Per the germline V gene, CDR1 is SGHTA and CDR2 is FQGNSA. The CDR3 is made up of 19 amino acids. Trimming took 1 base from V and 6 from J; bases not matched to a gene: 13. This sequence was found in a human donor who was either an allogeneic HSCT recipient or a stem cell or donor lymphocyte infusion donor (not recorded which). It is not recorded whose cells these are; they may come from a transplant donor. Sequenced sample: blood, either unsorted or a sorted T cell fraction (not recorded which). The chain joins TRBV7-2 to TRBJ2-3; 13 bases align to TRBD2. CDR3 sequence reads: CASSLVGGGLAGLRDTQYF. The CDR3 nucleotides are TGTGCCAGCAGCTTAGTTGGAGGGGGACTAGCGGGACTTAGGGATACGCAGTATTTT. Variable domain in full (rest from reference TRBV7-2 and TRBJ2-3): GAGVSQSPSNKVTEKGKDVELRCDPISGHTALYWYRQSLGQGLEFLIYFQGNSAPDKSGLPSDRFSAERTGGSVSTLTIQRTQQEDSAVYLCASSLVGGGLAGLRDTQYFGPGTRLTVL.